The 18 T cell receptor beta chains listed next were all sequenced from one sample in a study of blood T cell repertoires in COVID-19. Sequencing used immunoSEQ multiplex PCR; TCRdb keeps in-frame clones, though not all of them. The top ten clones hold around 10% of a sample with more than 150,000 clones, 81% of them seen once. Sequencing used peripheral blood. These receptors were collected from a woman of 80 years or more with COVID-19, enrolled during active disease.

This chain connects TRBV11-3 to TRBJ2-3, with 7 bases aligning to TRBD2. The junction had 14 bases not matched to a gene; V was cut back by 3 bases and J by 5 bases. This CDR3 is built from 17 residues. Germline V CDR1 and CDR2: SGHNT, YENEEA. CDR3 sequence: CASSLLTGSGWLDTQYF. DNA of the CDR3: TGTGCCAGCAGCTTGCTCACCGGTAGCGGGTGGTTAGATACGCAGTATTTT.

This clone was observed once. The chain links TRBV2 to TRBJ1-2, with 7 positions matching TRBD1. The CDR3 is 16 residues long. The germline CDR1 and CDR2 sequences are SNHLY and FYNNEI. With 3 bases clipped from V and 5 bases from J, the junction kept 12 bases outside the gene matches. The CDR3 DNA reads as TGTGCCAGCAGTGACCGACCTGCCCCCAGGGGGTATGGCTACACCTTC. As protein: CASSDRPAPRGYGYTF. Full variable domain (outside the CDR3, taken from reference TRBV2 and TRBJ1-2): EPEVTQTPSHQVTQMGQEVILRCVPISNHLYFYWYRQILGQKVEFLVSFYNNEISEKSEIFDDQFSVERPDGSNFTLKIRSTKLEDSAMYFCASSDRPAPRGYGYTFGSGTRLTVV.

The chain uses TRBV19 and TRBJ1-1, with D hard to call. CDR3 length: 13 residues. Germline CDR1 is LNHDA and CDR2 is SQIVND (reference sequence). The germline V and J ends were trimmed by 9 bases and 0 bases, with 11 bases remaining between them. CDR3 in DNA: TGTGCCAGCCAGCCAGGCCTGAACACTGAAGCTTTCTTT. As protein: CASQPGLNTEAFF.

The rearrangement links TRBV5-6 to TRBJ1-6; 8 bases map to TRBD1. Germline loops: CDR1 SGHDT, CDR2 YYEEEE. The CDR3 has 18 residues. V shed 1 base, J shed 1 base, and the junction held 7 bases outside the gene matches. This CDR3 reads CASSLTRGRGSYNSPLHF. The CDR3 region has the DNA TGTGCCAGCAGCTTGACCAGGGGGCGTGGGTCCTATAATTCACCCCTCCACTTT.

The rearrangement uses TRBV4-2 and TRBJ1-2, with a tentative D call TRBD1 (6 bases). Germline V gene lookup returns CDR1 LGHNA and CDR2 YNFKEQ. The CDR3 runs 16 residues. Trimming removed 1 base from V and 0 bases from J, with 12 bases in between. The CDR3 protein is CASSQAGTLANYGYTF. The CDR3, as DNA: TGTGCCAGCAGCCAAGCCGGGACACTAGCTAACTATGGCTACACCTTC.

The rearrangement links TRBV4-2 to TRBJ1-4, with 10 bases aligning to TRBD1. J lost 6 bases, V lost 4 bases, and 5 bases had no gene match. CDR1 and CDR2 (germline): LGHNA, YNFKEQ. The CDR3 runs 15 residues. The CDR3 DNA reads as TGTGCCAGCAGCCTAGTAGGGACAGGGGATGAAAAACTGTTTTTT. Translating gives CASSLVGTGDEKLFF.

This chain links TRBV19 with TRBJ2-1; D possibly corresponds to TRBD2 (6 bases). The length of the CDR3 is 14 residues. The germline gives CDR1 LNHDA, CDR2 SQIVND (reference sequence). Trimming removed 5 bases from V and 0 bases from J, with 8 bases in between. The CDR3 sequence is CASSGGFSYNEQFF. CDR3 bases: TGTGCCAGTAGTGGGGGGTTCTCCTACAATGAGCAGTTCTTC.

This chain uses TRBV5-1 with TRBJ2-2; TRBD2 matches at 11 bases. Germline V gene lookup returns CDR1 SGHRS and CDR2 YFSETQ. V gave up 5 bases and J gave up 3 bases; unmatched junction bases: 6. This CDR3 spans 16 amino acids. The CDR3: CASRSGTSGYTGELFF. For the CDR3, the DNA is TGCGCCAGCAGATCCGGGACTAGCGGTTACACCGGGGAGCTGTTTTTT.

This clone was counted between two and nine times. The chain recombines TRBV11-3 with TRBJ2-7, with D perhaps matching TRBD1 (5 bases). Germline CDR1 reads SGHNT; CDR2 reads YENEEA. The CDR3 is 17 residues long. Trimming stripped 2 bases from V and 0 bases from J, with 17 bases between. The CDR3 loop reads CASSLIPGIPSSYEQYF. The CDR3 DNA follows: TGTGCCAGCAGCTTAATACCAGGGATACCTAGCTCCTACGAGCAGTACTTC.

The sample holds a few counts of this clone. This chain joins TRBV28 and TRBJ1-3; possibly TRBD1 for D (6 bases). Germline CDR1 reads MDHEN; CDR2 reads SYDVKM. The ends were cut back, 2 bases at V and 1 base at J, with 18 bases in the middle. CDR3 size: 18 residues. The CDR3 DNA sequence: TGTGCCAGCAGTTTAGGACCCTGGACAGCATGGTCTGGAAACACCATATATTTT. Amino acids: CASSLGPWTAWSGNTIYF.

The rearrangement uses TRBV28 and TRBJ1-2; 7 nucleotides agree with TRBD1. CDR3 length: 14 amino acids. CDR1 MDHEN and CDR2 SYDVKM come from the germline V gene. V was pared by 2 bases and J by 8 bases, with 8 bases of the junction left unmatched. In DNA, the CDR3 is TGTGCCAGCAGTTTAGGCGACAGGGTGGGCGGCTACACCTTC. Its protein is CASSLGDRVGGYTF.

The table lists this clone with a count of one. The rearrangement links TRBV5-1 to TRBJ2-1, with D possibly matching TRBD2 (6 bases). CDR3 size: 12 residues. Trimming left V 4 bases short and J 10 bases short, with 12 bases between. Germline V gene data show CDR1 as SGHRS and CDR2 as YFSETQ. CDR3 sequence reads: CASSLGGMEQFF. The DNA of the CDR3 is TGCGCCAGCAGCCTTGGGGGGATGGAGCAGTTCTTC.

The V call is TRBV11-3, the J call TRBJ1-6; 7 bases are shared with TRBD1. Germline values: CDR1 SGHNT, CDR2 YENEEA. The J segment lost 4 bases and the V segment lost 3 bases, leaving 6 bases of the junction unmatched. The CDR3 runs to 16 residues. The CDR3 is CASSFKQGWYNSPLHF. The CDR3 DNA follows: TGTGCCAGCAGCTTCAAACAGGGGTGGTATAATTCACCCCTCCACTTT.

The V and J genes are TRBV27 and TRBJ1-2; D unclear. The CDR3 totals 13 residues. With 3 bases removed from V and 8 bases from J, the gap between germline ends came to 13 bases. CDR1 and CDR2 (germline): MNHEY, SMNVEV (reference sequence). This CDR3 is CASSFRGSGGYTF. CDR3 bases: TGTGCCAGCAGTTTCCGGGGTTCCGGCGGCTACACCTTC.

The V gene is TRBV5-4, the J gene TRBJ1-1, with D hard to call. The CDR3 extends over 14 amino acids. The ends were cut back, 2 bases at V and 3 bases at J, with 11 bases in the middle. From germline, CDR1 is SGHNT and CDR2 YYREEE (reference sequence). The CDR3 sequence is CASSLELRDTEAFF. The CDR3 region has the DNA TGTGCCAGCAGCTTAGAACTGAGAGACACTGAAGCTTTCTTT. The full variable domain, in which reference TRBV5-4 and TRBJ1-1 provide the parts outside the CDR3, is ETGVTQSPTHLIKTRGQQVTLRCSSQSGHNTVSWYQQALGQGPQFIFQYYREEENGRGNFPPRFSGLQFPNYSSELNVNALELDDSALYLCASSLELRDTEAFFGQGTRLTVV.

This clone occurred a few times. V and J are TRBV30 and TRBJ1-1; D remains unclear. The V gene's germline CDR1 is GTSNPN and CDR2 SVGIG (reference sequence). Trimming stripped 3 bases from V and 7 bases from J, with 15 bases between. This CDR3 spans 13 amino acids. DNA for the CDR3: TGTGCCTGGAGATTTCGGTGGGCTTTTGAAGCTTTCTTT. Translating it yields CAWRFRWAFEAFF.

This clone was seen a handful of times. V usage is TRBV7-3 and J usage is TRBJ1-1; 7 bases are shared with TRBD1. From germline, CDR1 is SGHTA and CDR2 FQGTGA. Trimming removed 4 bases from V and 10 bases from J; junction bases left unmatched: 6. The CDR3 spans 12 residues. DNA for the CDR3: TGTGCCAGCAGCTCAGGACAGGAGGGAGCTTTCTTT. Protein: CASSSGQEGAFF.

The V and J genes are TRBV7-9 and TRBJ2-5; 14 bases match TRBD2. This CDR3 comprises 16 residues. V was pared by 3 bases and J by 5 bases, with 5 bases of the junction left unmatched. The V gene's germline CDR1 is SEHNR and CDR2 FQNEAQ (reference sequence). CDR3 residues: CASSFPGLAGVETQYF. The CDR3 region has the DNA TGTGCCAGCAGCTTCCCGGGACTAGCGGGAGTTGAGACCCAGTACTTC.